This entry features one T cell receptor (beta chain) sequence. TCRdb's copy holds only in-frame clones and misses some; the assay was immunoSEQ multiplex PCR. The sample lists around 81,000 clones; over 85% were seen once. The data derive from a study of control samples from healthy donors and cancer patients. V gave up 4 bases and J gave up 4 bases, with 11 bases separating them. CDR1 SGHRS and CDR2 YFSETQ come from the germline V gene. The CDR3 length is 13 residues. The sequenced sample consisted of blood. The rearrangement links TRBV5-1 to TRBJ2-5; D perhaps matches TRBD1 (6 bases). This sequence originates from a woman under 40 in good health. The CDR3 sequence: CASSPGQGETQYF. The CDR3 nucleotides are TGCGCCAGCAGCCCGGGACAAGGAGAGACCCAGTACTTC. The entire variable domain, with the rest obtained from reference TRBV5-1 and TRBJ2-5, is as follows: KAGVTQTPRYLIKTRGQQVTLSCSPISGHRSVSWYQQTPGQGLQFLFEYFSETQRNKGNFPGRFSGRQFSNSRSEMNVSTLELGDSALYLCASSPGQGETQYFGPGTRLLVL.